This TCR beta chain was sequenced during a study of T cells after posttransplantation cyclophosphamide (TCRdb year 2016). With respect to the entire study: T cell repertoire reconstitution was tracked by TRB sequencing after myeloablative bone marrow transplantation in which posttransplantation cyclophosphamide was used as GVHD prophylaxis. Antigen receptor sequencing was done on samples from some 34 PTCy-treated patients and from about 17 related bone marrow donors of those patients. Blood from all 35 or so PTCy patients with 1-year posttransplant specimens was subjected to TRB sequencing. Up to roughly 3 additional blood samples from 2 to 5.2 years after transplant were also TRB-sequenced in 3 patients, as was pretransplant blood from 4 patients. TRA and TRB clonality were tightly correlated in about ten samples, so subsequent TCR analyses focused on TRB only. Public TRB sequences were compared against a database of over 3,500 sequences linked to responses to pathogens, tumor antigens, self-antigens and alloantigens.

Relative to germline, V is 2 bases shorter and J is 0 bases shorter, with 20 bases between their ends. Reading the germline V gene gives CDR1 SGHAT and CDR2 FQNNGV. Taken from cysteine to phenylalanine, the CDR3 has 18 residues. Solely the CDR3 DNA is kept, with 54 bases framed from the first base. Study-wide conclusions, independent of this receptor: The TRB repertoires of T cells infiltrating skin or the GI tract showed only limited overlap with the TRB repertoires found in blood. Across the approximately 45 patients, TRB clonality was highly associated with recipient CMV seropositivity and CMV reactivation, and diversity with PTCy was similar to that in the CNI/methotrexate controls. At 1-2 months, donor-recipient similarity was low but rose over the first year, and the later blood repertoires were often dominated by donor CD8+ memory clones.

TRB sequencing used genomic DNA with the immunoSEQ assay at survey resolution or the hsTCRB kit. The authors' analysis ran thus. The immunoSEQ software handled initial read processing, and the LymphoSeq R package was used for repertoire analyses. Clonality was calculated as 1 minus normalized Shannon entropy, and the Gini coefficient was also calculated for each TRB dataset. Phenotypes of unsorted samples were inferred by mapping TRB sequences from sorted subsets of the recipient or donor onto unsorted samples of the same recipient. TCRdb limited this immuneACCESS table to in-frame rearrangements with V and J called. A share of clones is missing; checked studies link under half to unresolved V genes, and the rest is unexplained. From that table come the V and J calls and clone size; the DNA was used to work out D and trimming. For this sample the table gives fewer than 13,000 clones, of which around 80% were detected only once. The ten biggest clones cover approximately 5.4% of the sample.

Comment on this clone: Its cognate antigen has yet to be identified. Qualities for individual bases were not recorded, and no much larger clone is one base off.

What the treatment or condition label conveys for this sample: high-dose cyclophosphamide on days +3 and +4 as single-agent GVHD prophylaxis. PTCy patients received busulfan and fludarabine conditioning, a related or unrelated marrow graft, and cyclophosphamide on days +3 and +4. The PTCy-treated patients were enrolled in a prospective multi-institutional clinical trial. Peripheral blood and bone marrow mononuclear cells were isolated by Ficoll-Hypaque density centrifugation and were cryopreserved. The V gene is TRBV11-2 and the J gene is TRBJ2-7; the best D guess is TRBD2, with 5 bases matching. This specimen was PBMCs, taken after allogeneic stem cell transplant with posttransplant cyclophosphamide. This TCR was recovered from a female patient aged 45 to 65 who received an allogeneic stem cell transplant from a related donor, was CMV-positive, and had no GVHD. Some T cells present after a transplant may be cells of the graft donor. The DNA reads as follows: TGTGCCAGCAGCTTATTCCGCCACACCGGGGTGAGCTCCTACGAGCAGTACTTC. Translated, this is CASSLFRHTGVSSYEQYF.